The 10 T cell receptor beta chains below all came from one sample that was sequenced in a study of regulatory T cells in long-lasting Graves disease. For TCR beta, libraries came from iRepertoire HTBI primers and Arm-PCR of CDR3 regions. MiXCR, run by TCRdb on the multiplex PCR reads, gives a single entry per CDR3 protein. The sample lists roughly 420,000 distinct CDR3 sequences; roughly 17% were seen once. Time point defined: newly diagnosed GD, antithyroid drugs for less than 3 months. PBMC RNA was the source of the TCR library. In addition, the sample was reused for a study of T cells in Graves' hyperthyroidism and ophthalmopathy.

Sequences were derived from peripheral blood mononuclear cells (PBMCs), sampled at new diagnosis, from a patient treated with antithyroid drugs. All receptors come from a young woman with Graves disease.

In its sample, this clonotype was seen many times. The chain recombines TRBV20-1 with TRBJ1-3; D perhaps matches TRBD1 (5 bases). Trimming left V 4 bases short and J 0 bases short, with 7 bases between. CDR3 length: 13 residues. Germline CDR1 and CDR2: DFQATT and SNEGSKA (reference sequence). This CDR3 is CSAIRDSGNTIYF. The CDR3 DNA reads as TGCAGTGCTATCAGGGACTCTGGAAACACCATATATTTT.

The chain recombines TRBV5-1 with TRBJ1-1; a weak D match, TRBD1 (5 bases). CDR3 length equals 13 residues. Germline V gene lookup returns CDR1 SGHRS and CDR2 YFSETQ. V was clipped by 5 bases and J by 8 bases, with 16 bases between them. This chain's CDR3 is CASSPARDVEAFF. The CDR3 nucleotides read TGCGCCAGCAGTCCCGCCCGGGACGTAGAAGCTTTCTTT.

Only a few counts were recorded for this clonotype. The V and J genes are TRBV15 and TRBJ2-1, with a tentative D call TRBD1 (6 bases). The CDR3 runs 15 residues. In germline, CDR1 is LNHNV, CDR2 YYDKDF (reference sequence). V was trimmed by 3 bases and J by 9 bases, leaving 18 bases between them. The CDR3 here is CATSRARQEASEQFF. CDR3 sequence (DNA): TGTGCCACCAGCAGGGCAAGACAGGAGGCCAGTGAGCAGTTCTTC.

This clonotype was picked up many times. This chain links TRBV7-3 with TRBJ2-5; D unresolved. V dropped 1 base and J dropped 3 bases, with 9 bases sitting between them. The CDR3 is 14 residues long. Per germline, CDR1 SGHTA and CDR2 FQGTGA. The CDR3 protein is CASSLMGGKETQYF. The CDR3, as DNA: TGTGCCAGCAGCTTAATGGGCGGCAAAGAGACCCAGTACTTC.

Ten or more counts support this clonotype. The chain uses TRBV2 and TRBJ2-1; D uncertain. Per germline, CDR1 SNHLY and CDR2 FYNNEI. V was cut by 2 bases and J by 0 bases, with 11 bases left in between. The CDR3 is 16 residues long. This CDR3 reads CASSESEPSSYNEQFF. Written as DNA, the CDR3 is TGTGCCAGCAGTGAATCAGAACCAAGCTCCTACAATGAGCAGTTCTTC.

This clonotype was detected ten times or more. This chain links TRBV27 with TRBJ2-7; D is undetermined. This CDR3 is 13 amino acids long. The germline CDR1 and CDR2 sequences are MNHEY and SMNVEV (reference sequence). V lost 0 bases, J lost 12 bases, and 15 bases lay in between. As DNA, the CDR3 is TGTGCCAGCAGTTTATCGGGTACGGGCCCGGGGTACTTC. Translating gives CASSLSGTGPGYF.

This clonotype occurred many times. V and J are TRBV6-5 and TRBJ2-2; 12 nucleotides align to TRBD2. Germline-derived CDR1 and CDR2 are MNHEY and SVGAGI. Unmatched junction bases numbered 7, after V lost 0 bases and J lost 5 bases. This CDR3 spans 18 amino acids. CDR3 bases: TGTGCCAGCAGTTACTCCCGACTAGCGGGAGCGGGGACCGGGGAGCTGTTTTTT. Amino acid sequence: CASSYSRLAGAGTGELFF.

There are many counts of this clonotype. The chain uses TRBV30 and TRBJ1-1; 9 bases map to TRBD1. The CDR3 runs to 14 residues. Germline CDR1 and CDR2: GTSNPN and SVGIG (reference sequence). The V gene end was trimmed by 2 bases and the J gene end by 1 base; junction bases not matched to a gene: 2. In DNA, the CDR3 is TGTGCCTGGAGTAGGGGACAGGGGAACACTGAAGCTTTCTTT. It translates to CAWSRGQGNTEAFF.

This clonotype was detected many times. The chain carries TRBV28 and TRBJ2-1, with D possibly being TRBD2 (6 bases). Germline V CDR1 and CDR2: MDHEN, SYDVKM. The CDR3 contains 16 residues. V was clipped by 6 bases and J by 0 bases, with 15 bases between them. The CDR3 protein is CASRSLAPSSYNEQFF. The CDR3, as DNA: TGTGCCAGCAGATCCCTAGCGCCAAGCTCCTACAATGAGCAGTTCTTC.

This clonotype occurred many times. The chain recombines TRBV7-9 with TRBJ2-7; 7 nucleotides match TRBD1. The CDR3 is 14 residues long. The V segment lost 5 bases and the J segment 4 bases; nucleotides outside the gene matches: 8. The germline gives CDR1 SEHNR, CDR2 FQNEAQ (reference sequence). CDR3 sequence reads: CASSVRDSEYEQYF. CDR3 bases: TGTGCCAGCAGCGTCCGGGACAGTGAATACGAGCAGTACTTC.